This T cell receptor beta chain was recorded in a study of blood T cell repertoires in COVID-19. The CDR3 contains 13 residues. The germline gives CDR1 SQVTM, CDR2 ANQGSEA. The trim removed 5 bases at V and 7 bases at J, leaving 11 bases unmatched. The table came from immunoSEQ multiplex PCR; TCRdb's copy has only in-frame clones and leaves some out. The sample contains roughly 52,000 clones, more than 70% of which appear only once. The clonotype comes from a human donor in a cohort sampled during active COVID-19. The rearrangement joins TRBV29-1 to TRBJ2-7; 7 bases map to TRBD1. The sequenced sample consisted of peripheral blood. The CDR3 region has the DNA TGCAGCGTTCGGACAGGTGGGAGAGGTGAGCAGTACTTC. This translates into CSVRTGGRGEQYF.